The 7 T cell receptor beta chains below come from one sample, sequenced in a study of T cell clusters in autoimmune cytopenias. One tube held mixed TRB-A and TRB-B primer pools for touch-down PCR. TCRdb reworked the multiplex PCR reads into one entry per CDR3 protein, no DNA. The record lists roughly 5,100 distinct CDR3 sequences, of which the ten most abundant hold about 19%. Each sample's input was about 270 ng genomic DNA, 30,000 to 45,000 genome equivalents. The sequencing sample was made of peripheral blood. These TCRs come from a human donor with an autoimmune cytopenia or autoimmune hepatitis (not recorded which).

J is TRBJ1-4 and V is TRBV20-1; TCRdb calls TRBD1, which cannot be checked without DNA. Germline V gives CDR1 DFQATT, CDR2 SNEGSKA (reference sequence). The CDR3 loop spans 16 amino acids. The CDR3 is CSAFNPQGASNEKLFF.

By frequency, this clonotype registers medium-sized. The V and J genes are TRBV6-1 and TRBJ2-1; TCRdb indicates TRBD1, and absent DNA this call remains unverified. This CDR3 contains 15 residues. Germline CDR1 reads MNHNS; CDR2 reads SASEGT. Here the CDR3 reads CASRRRGATGNEQFF.

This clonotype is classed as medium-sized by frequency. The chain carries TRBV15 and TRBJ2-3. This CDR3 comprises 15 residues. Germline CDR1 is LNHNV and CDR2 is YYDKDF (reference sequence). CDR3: CATSRDAEYTDTQYF. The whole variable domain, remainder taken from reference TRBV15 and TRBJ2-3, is DAMVIQNPRYQVTQFGKPVTLSCSQTLNHNVMYWYQQKSSQAPKLLFHYYDKDFNNEADTPDNFQSRRPNTSFCFLDIRSPGLGDTAMYLCATSRDAEYTDTQYFGPGTRLTVL.

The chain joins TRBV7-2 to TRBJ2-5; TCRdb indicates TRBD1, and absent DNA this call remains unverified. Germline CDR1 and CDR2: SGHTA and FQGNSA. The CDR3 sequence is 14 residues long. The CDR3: CASSLGGDRETQYF. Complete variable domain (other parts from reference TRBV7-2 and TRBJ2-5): GAGVSQSPSNKVTEKGKDVELRCDPISGHTALYWYRQSLGQGLEFLIYFQGNSAPDKSGLPSDRFSAERTGGSVSTLTIQRTQQEDSAVYLCASSLGGDRETQYFGPGTRLLVL.

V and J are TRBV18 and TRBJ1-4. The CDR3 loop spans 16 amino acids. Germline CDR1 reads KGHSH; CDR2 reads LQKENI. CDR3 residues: CASSPPGTAAPEKLFF.

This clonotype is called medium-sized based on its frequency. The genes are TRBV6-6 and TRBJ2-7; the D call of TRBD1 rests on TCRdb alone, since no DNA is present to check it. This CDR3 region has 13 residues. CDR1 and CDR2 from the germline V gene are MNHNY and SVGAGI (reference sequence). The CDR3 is CASSPTGAYEQYF.

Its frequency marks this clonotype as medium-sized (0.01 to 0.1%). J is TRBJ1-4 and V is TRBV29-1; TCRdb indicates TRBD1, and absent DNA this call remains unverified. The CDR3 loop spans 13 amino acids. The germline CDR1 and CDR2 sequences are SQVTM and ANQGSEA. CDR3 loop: CSVGQGVNEKLFF.